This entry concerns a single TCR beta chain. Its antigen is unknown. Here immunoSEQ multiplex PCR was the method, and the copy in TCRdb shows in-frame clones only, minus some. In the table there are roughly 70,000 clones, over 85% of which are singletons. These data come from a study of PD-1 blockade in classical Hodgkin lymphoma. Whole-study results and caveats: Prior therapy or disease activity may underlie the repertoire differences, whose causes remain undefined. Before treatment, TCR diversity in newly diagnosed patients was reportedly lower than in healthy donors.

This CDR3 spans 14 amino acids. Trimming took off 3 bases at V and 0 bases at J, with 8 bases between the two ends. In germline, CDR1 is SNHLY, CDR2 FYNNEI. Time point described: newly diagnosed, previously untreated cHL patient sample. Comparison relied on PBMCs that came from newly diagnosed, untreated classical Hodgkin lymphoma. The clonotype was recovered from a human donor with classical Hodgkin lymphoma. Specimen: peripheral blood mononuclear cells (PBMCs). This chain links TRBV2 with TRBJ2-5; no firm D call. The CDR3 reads CASSDGRYQETQYF. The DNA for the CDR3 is TGTGCCAGCAGTGATGGCAGATACCAAGAGACCCAGTACTTC.